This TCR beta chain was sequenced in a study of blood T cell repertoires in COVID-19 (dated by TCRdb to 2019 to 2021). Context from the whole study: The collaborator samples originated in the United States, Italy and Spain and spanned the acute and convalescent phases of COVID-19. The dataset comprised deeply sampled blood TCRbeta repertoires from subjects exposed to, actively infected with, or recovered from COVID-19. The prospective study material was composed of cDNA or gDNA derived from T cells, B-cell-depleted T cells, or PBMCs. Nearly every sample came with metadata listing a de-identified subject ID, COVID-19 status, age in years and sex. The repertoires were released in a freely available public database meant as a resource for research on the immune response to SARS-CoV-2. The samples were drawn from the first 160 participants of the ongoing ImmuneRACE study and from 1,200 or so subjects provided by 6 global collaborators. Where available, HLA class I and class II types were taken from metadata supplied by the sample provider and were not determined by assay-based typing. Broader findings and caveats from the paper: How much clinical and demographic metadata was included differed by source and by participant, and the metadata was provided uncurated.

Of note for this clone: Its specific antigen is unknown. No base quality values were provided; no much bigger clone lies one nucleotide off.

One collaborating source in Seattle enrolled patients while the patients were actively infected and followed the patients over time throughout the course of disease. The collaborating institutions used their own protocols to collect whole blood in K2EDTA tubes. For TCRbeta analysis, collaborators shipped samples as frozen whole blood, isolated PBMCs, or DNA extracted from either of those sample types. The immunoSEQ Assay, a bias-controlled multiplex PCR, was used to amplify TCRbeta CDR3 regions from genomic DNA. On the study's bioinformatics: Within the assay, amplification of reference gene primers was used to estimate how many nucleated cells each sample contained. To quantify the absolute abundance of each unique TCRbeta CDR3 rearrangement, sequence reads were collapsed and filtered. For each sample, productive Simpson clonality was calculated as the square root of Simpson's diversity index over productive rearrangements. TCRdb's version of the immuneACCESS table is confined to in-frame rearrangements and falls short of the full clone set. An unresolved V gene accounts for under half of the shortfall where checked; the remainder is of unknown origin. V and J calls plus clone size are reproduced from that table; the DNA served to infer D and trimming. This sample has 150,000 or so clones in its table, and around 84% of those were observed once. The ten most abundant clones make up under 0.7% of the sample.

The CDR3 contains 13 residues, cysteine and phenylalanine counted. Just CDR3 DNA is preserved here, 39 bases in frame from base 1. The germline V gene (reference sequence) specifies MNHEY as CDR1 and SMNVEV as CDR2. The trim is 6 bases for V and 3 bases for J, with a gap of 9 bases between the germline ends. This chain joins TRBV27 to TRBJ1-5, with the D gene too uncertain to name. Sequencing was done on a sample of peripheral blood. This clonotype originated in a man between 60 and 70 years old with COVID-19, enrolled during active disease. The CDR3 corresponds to CASSRANNQPQHF. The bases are TGTGCCAGCAGCCGCGCGAACAATCAGCCCCAGCATTTT.